This TCR beta chain is drawn from a study of early T cells in non-severe SARS-CoV-2 infection. Findings and limits, study-wide: VDJdb matching skewed toward anti-spike CD8 responses, missing private and CD4 specificities.

Germline-derived CDR1 and CDR2 are MDHEN and SYDVKM. This CDR3 is built from 16 residues. V shed 8 bases and J shed 1 base, with 17 bases lying between them. This clonotype appeared many times. Its target is not known. Individually, cDNA molecules had unique molecular identifiers attached to them. TCRdb re-called the 5' RACE reads with MiXCR, one entry per CDR3 protein. The table has around 65,000 distinct CDR3 sequences, around 12% seen once. The sequences come from whole blood, collected at baseline. The chain links TRBV28 to TRBJ2-2; D not resolved. This TCR came from an adult who was a healthcare worker with PCR-confirmed SARS-CoV-2 infection or an uninfected control (not recorded which). CDR3 sequence: CASRQDSDWNTGELFF. The CDR3 coding sequence is TGTGCCAGCCGCCAGGATTCCGACTGGAACACCGGGGAGCTGTTTTTT. The full variable domain, completed using reference TRBV28 and TRBJ2-2, is DVKVTQSSRYLVKRTGEKVFLECVQDMDHENMFWYRQDPGLGLRLIYFSYDVKMKEKGDIPEGYSVSREKKERFSLILESASTNQTSMYLCASRQDSDWNTGELFFGEGSRLTVL.